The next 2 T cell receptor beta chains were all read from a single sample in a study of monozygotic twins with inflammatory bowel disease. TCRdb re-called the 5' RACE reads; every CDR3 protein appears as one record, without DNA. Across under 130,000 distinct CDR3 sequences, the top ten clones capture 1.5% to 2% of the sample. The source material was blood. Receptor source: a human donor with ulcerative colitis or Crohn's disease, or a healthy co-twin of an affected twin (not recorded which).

CDR3 protein: CASSRRTGRDTQYF. The chain combines TRBV28 with TRBJ2-5; TCRdb indicates TRBD1, and absent DNA this call remains unverified. The CDR3 is made up of 14 amino acids. Germline-derived CDR1 and CDR2 are MDHEN and SYDVKM. Full variable domain (remainder filled in from reference TRBV28 and TRBJ2-5): DVKVTQSSRYLVKRTGEKVFLECVQDMDHENMFWYRQDPGLGLRLIYFSYDVKMKEKGDIPEGYSVSREKKERFSLILESASTNQTSMYLCASSRRTGRDTQYFGPGTRLLVL.

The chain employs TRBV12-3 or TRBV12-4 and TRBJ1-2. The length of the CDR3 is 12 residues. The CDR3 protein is CASRRTGYGYTF.